The clone carrying this T cell receptor (beta chain) was detected only a few times. These data come from a study of beta chain features in type 1 diabetes. With 5 bases clipped from V and 3 bases from J, the junction kept 10 bases outside the gene matches. CDR1 SQVTM and CDR2 ANQGSEA come from the germline V gene. There are 15 residues in the CDR3. Expressed TCRB transcripts were sequenced because the entire RNA isolate underwent reverse transcription. Measured with immunoSEQ multiplex PCR; TCRdb has only the in-frame clones, and not every one. Of approximately 470,000 clones listed, approximately 30% are singletons.

The chain recombines TRBV29-1 with TRBJ2-3; 8 nucleotides agree with TRBD1. The source material was naive CD4+ T cells from blood. The receptor's source is a young man in good health. The CDR3 DNA follows: TGCAGCGTTTGGGGGCAGGGGGCTAGGACAGATACGCAGTATTTT. It is translated as CSVWGQGARTDTQYF.